This is a list of T cell receptor beta chains from one sample in a study of a mutant IDH1 vaccine in newly diagnosed glioma. No antigens are known for them. Assay used: immunoSEQ multiplex PCR; TCRdb lists only in-frame clones, some missing. Of around 58,000 clones in the sample, about 80% were seen once. Specimen: PBMCs, collected from a glioma patient whose treatment included an IDH1 peptide vaccine. Receptor source: a man aged 25 to 40 with glioma. The CDR3 runs from the conserved cysteine through the conserved F or W. The D gene is left open where the match is weak. Expanded clones are given a class, and other clones once, few, many or no size at all.

TRBV19	-	-	TRBJ1-4	CASTTWGRNEKLFF	TGTGCCAGTACCACCTGGGGGCGGAATGAAAAACTGTTTTTT
TRBV12-5	-	-	TRBJ2-2	CASGLVKALYDTGELFF	TGTGCTAGTGGTTTGGTAAAGGCCTTATACGACACCGGGGAGCTGTTTTTT
TRBV2	-	-	TRBJ1-4	CASQKQPTNEKLFF	TGTGCCAGCCAGAAACAGCCAACTAATGAAAAACTGTTTTTT
TRBV16	-	-	TRBJ2-3	CASSPFTDTQYF	TGTGCCAGCAGCCCTTTCACAGATACGCAGTATTTT
TRBV15	-	-	TRBJ1-6	CATSRDRPSPLHF	TGTGCCACCAGCAGAGATCGCCCCTCACCCCTCCACTTT
TRBV18	-	TRBD1	TRBJ2-1	CASSPGTAVDEQFF	TGTGCCAGCTCACCCGGGACAGCGGTCGATGAGCAGTTCTTC
TRBV27	-	-	TRBJ2-2	CASSLYQGGAGKTGELFF	TGTGCCAGCAGTTTATATCAAGGGGGCGCGGGGAAGACCGGGGAGCTGTTTTTT
TRBV9	-	TRBD2	TRBJ2-3	CASSVGLASTDTQYF	TGTGCCAGCAGCGTAGGACTAGCAAGCACAGATACGCAGTATTTT
TRBV6-5	-	TRBD1	TRBJ2-7	CASRPGTGSSEQYF	TGTGCCAGCAGGCCCGGGACAGGGAGCTCCGAGCAGTACTTC
TRBV19	few	-	TRBJ1-6	CASRVVTGISPLHF	TGTGCCAGCAGGGTGGTGACCGGTATTTCACCCCTCCACTTT
TRBV5-4	-	TRBD2	TRBJ2-3	CASSTKGQRGIRTDTQYF	TGTGCCAGCAGCACCAAAGGCCAGCGGGGAATTCGCACAGATACGCAGTATTTT
TRBV6-5	-	TRBD1	TRBJ1-2	CASSEDRYYGYTF	TGTGCCAGCAGTGAGGACAGGTACTATGGCTACACCTTC
TRBV25-1	-	-	TRBJ1-3	CASSEGGNSGNTIYF	TGTGCCAGCAGTGAAGGAGGCAACTCTGGAAACACCATATATTTT
TRBV23-1	-	-	TRBJ2-5	CASSQLGSQETQYF	TGCGCCAGCAGTCAGCTGGGGAGTCAAGAGACCCAGTACTTC
TRBV27	once	TRBD1	TRBJ1-2	CASSLGGQGGYGYTF	TGTGCCAGCAGTTTAGGTGGACAGGGGGGCTATGGCTACACCTTC
TRBV7-9	-	TRBD1	TRBJ2-2	CASSLAGTANTGELFF	TGTGCCAGCAGCTTAGCAGGGACAGCGAACACCGGGGAGCTGTTTTTT
TRBV7-8	-	-	TRBJ1-1	CASSLIRDPLNTEAFF	TGTGCCAGCAGCTTAATCAGGGATCCGCTGAACACTGAAGCTTTCTTT
TRBV28	-	TRBD1	TRBJ1-5	CASSFLQGASQPQHF	TGTGCCAGCAGTTTTCTCCAGGGGGCTAGTCAGCCCCAGCATTTT
TRBV6-5	-	-	TRBJ2-7	CASSYGLSYEQYF	TGTGCCAGCAGTTACGGACTGAGCTACGAGCAGTACTTC
TRBV19	-	-	TRBJ2-1	CASSENRVGEQFF	TGTGCCAGTAGCGAGAACAGGGTCGGTGAGCAGTTCTTC
TRBV10-2	-	TRBD1	TRBJ2-7	CASIKGANYEQYF	TGCGCCAGCATTAAGGGGGCGAACTACGAGCAGTACTTC
TRBV5-1	-	TRBD1	TRBJ2-7	CASSEGQGGEQYF	TGCGCCAGCAGCGAGGGACAGGGCGGGGAGCAGTACTTC
TRBV7-6	once	TRBD1	TRBJ1-6	CATSATDRVNSPLHF	TGTGCGACCTCAGCAACAGACAGGGTCAATTCACCCCTCCACTTT
TRBV10-2	few	-	TRBJ2-3	CASSESGVSTDTQYF	TGCGCCAGCAGTGAGTCGGGCGTAAGCACAGATACGCAGTATTTT
TRBV6-4	-	-	TRBJ1-1	CASKSRDPGTEAFF	TGTGCCAGCAAATCCCGGGACCCGGGCACTGAAGCTTTCTTT
TRBV6-4	few	TRBD2	TRBJ2-2	CASKLLAGTGELFF	TGTGCCAGCAAGCTACTAGCGGGAACCGGGGAGCTGTTTTTT
TRBV14	-	-	TRBJ2-3	CASSPTSFSTDTQYF	TGTGCCAGCAGCCCTACTAGCTTTAGCACAGATACGCAGTATTTT
TRBV6-1	-	-	TRBJ1-1	CASSDDGRTPNTEAFF	TGTGCCAGCAGTGATGACGGCCGCACCCCGAACACTGAAGCTTTCTTT
TRBV18	-	-	TRBJ2-6	CASSSDRSGANVLTF	TGTGCCAGCTCATCGGACAGATCTGGGGCCAACGTCCTGACTTTC
TRBV19	-	TRBD1	TRBJ1-5	CASSILNRGHSGGQPQHF	TGTGCCAGTAGTATATTGAACAGGGGACACTCGGGTGGTCAGCCCCAGCATTTT
TRBV9	-	-	TRBJ2-7	CASSAGPGVYEQYF	TGTGCCAGCAGCGCCGGACCAGGGGTTTACGAGCAGTACTTC
TRBV6-5	-	-	TRBJ2-7	CASSYGDEQYF	TGTGCCAGCAGTTACGGGGACGAGCAGTACTTC
TRBV7-8	-	-	TRBJ1-4	CASSLAMTATGGKLFF	TGTGCCAGCAGCTTAGCAATGACTGCTACGGGGGGAAAACTGTTTTTT
TRBV4-1	-	TRBD2	TRBJ2-3	CASSQDPTAGLNTDTQYF	TGCGCCAGCAGCCAAGATCCTACGGCGGGACTAAACACAGATACGCAGTATTTT
TRBV7-9	few	-	TRBJ1-5	CASSLPGNQPQHF	TGTGCCAGCAGCCTCCCCGGCAATCAGCCCCAGCATTTT
TRBV19	few	-	TRBJ1-2	CASSGGNGYTF	TGTGCCAGTAGTGGAGGGAATGGCTACACCTTC
TRBV5-1	once	-	TRBJ1-1	CASSLGPNTEAFF	TGCGCCAGCAGCTTGGGCCCGAACACTGAAGCTTTCTTT
TRBV5-4	few	-	TRBJ2-2	CASSLSGELFF	TGTGCCAGCAGCTTAAGTGGGGAGCTGTTTTTT
TRBV14	-	-	TRBJ1-1	CASSGQPNTEAFF	TGTGCCAGCAGCGGACAGCCGAACACTGAAGCTTTCTTT
TRBV28	-	-	TRBJ1-1	CASSPGTKPEAFF	TGTGCCAGCAGTCCGGGGACAAAGCCTGAAGCTTTCTTT
TRBV30	-	TRBD2	TRBJ2-3	CAWNLAGTDTQYF	TGTGCCTGGAATTTAGCGGGGACAGATACGCAGTATTTT